This TCR beta chain was identified during a study of long-term antiretroviral therapy in people with HIV. This CDR3 is 14 amino acids long. Germline CDR1 reads SGDLS; CDR2 reads YYNGEE. V shed 4 bases and J 4 bases; nucleotides not matched to a gene: 5. This clone was observed a few times. Researchers ran immunoSEQ v3.0 at survey level. Assay: immunoSEQ multiplex PCR; the TCRdb copy retains only in-frame clones and omits some. Seen here are 30,000 to 40,000 clones, about four fifths observed once, and the top ten hold around 13%. The receptor's source is a man in his late teens or twenties with HIV. Sample: unsorted PBMCs, taken 0.3 years after starting antiretroviral therapy. The chain couples TRBV9 to TRBJ1-2, with 9 positions matching TRBD1. The DNA of the CDR3 is TGTGCCAGCAGCCAAGTACAGGGGGCCTATGGCTACACCTTC. The encoded protein is CASSQVQGAYGYTF. Full variable domain (outside the CDR3, taken from reference TRBV9 and TRBJ1-2): DSGVTQTPKHLITATGQRVTLRCSPRSGDLSVYWYQQSLDQGLQFLIQYYNGEERAKGNILERFSAQQFPDLHSELNLSSLELGDSALYFCASSQVQGAYGYTFGSGTRLTVV.